These 3 T cell receptor beta chains share one sample of origin, sequenced in a study of identical twins. MiXCR, applied by TCRdb to the 5' RACE reads, yields one record per CDR3 protein. The repertoire holds 450,000 or so distinct CDR3 sequences, with 20% to 25% as singletons. This sample was also put to use in a study of T cells expressing NK-cell markers.

Sequenced material: CD4+ T cells sorted from blood. The receptors here all came from a woman between 18 and 29 years old in good health.

The table lists this clonotype with a few counts. At one of its ends the junction is not consistent with the germline gene, which may arise from a read error. The genes are TRBV10-3 and TRBJ2-2; D gene unclear. CDR3 length: 12 amino acids. The germline V gene has CDR1 ENHRY and CDR2 SYGVKD. The CDR3 DNA is TGTGCCACCAGTGAATCCACCGGGGAGCTGTTTTTT. Amino acids: CATSESTGELFF.

The table lists this clonotype with a few counts. The CDR3, as DNA: TGTGCCAGCAGTGAGGCTCCGAACGTGGTAGATACGCAGTATTTT. As protein: CASSEAPNVVDTQYF. The chain couples TRBV6-1 to TRBJ2-3; D ambiguous. Trimming removed 3 bases from V and 5 bases from J, with 15 bases in between. The germline gives CDR1 MNHNS, CDR2 SASEGT. The CDR3 runs to 15 residues.

This clonotype was counted once. The CDR3: CASSPSGTSRGEQYF. The CDR3 DNA reads as TGTGCCAGCAGCCCCTCTGGGACTAGCCGGGGGGAGCAGTACTTC. The rearrangement uses TRBV7-8 and TRBJ2-7, with 9 bases matching TRBD2. The V gene end was trimmed by 5 bases and the J gene end by 7 bases; junction bases not matched to a gene: 12. The CDR3 is 15 amino acids. Germline V gene data show CDR1 as SGHVS and CDR2 as FQNEAQ. Together with reference TRBV7-8 and TRBJ2-7, the CDR3 gives the full variable domain: GAGVSQSPRYKVAKRGQDVALRCDPISGHVSLFWYQQALGQGPEFLTYFQNEAQLDKSGLPSDRFFAERPEGSVSTLKIQRTQQEDSAVYLCASSPSGTSRGEQYFGPGTRLTVT.